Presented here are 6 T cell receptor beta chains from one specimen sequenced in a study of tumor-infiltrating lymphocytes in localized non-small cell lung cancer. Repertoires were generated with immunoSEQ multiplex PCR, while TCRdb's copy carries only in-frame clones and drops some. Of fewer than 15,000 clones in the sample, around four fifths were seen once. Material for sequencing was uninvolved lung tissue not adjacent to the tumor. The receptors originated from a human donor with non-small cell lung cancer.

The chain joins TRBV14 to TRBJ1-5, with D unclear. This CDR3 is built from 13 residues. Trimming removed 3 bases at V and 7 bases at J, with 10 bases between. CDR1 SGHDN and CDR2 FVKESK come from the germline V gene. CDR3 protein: CASSQGYGQPQHF. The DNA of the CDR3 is TGTGCCAGCAGCCAGGGTTATGGGCAGCCCCAGCATTTT.

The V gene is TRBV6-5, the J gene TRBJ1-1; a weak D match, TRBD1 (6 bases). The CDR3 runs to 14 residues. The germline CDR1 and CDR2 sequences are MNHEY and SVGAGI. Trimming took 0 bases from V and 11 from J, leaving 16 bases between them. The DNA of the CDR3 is TGTGCCAGCAGTTACTCGGGGGCCGCCCCGCGGGCTTTCTTT. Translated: CASSYSGAAPRAFF.

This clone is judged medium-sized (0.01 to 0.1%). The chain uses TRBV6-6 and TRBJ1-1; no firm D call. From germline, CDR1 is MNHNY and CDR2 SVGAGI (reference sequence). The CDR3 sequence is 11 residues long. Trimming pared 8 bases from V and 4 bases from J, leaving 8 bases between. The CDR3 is CASEPGTEAFF. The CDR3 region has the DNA TGTGCCAGCGAACCGGGCACTGAAGCTTTCTTT.

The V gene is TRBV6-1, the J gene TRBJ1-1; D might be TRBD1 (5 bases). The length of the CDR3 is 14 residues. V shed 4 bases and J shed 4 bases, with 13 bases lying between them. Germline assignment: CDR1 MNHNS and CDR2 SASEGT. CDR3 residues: CASSGFGGGTEAFF. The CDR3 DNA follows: TGTGCCAGCAGTGGGTTCGGGGGTGGCACTGAAGCTTTCTTT.

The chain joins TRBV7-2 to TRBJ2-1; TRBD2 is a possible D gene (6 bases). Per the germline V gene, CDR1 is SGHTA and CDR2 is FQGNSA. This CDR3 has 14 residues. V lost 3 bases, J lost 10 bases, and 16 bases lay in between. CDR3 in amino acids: CASSFLNGGGEQFF. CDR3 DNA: TGTGCCAGCAGCTTTTTAAACGGGGGTGGGGAGCAGTTCTTC. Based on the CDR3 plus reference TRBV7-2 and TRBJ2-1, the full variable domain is GAGVSQSPSNKVTEKGKDVELRCDPISGHTALYWYRQSLGQGLEFLIYFQGNSAPDKSGLPSDRFSAERTGGSVSTLTIQRTQQEDSAVYLCASSFLNGGGEQFFGPGTRLTVL.

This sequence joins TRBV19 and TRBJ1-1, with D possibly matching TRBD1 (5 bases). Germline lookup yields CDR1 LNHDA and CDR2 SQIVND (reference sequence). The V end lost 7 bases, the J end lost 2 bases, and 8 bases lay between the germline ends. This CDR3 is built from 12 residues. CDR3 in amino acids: CASKQGNTEAFF. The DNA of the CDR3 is TGTGCCAGTAAGCAGGGTAACACTGAAGCTTTCTTT.